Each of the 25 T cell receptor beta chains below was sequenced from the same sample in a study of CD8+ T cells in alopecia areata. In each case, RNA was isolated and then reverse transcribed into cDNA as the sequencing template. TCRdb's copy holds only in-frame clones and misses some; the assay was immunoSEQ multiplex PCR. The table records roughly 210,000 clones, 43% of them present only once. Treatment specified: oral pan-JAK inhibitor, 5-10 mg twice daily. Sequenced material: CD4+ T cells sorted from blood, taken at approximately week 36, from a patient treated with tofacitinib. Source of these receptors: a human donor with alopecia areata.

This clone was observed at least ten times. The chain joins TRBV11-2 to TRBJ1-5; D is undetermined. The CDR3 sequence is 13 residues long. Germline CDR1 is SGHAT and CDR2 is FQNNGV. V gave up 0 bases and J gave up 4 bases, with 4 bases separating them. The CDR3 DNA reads TGTGCCAGCAGCTTAGAGGTTAATCAGCCCCAGCATTTT. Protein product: CASSLEVNQPQHF.

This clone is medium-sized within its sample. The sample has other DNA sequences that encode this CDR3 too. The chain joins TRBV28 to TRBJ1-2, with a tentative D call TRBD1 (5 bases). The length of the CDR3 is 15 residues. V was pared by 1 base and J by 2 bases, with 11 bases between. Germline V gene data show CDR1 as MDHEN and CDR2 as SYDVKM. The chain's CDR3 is CASSLSPRQNYGYTF. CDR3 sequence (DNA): TGTGCCAGCAGTTTATCCCCAAGACAGAACTATGGCTACACCTTC.

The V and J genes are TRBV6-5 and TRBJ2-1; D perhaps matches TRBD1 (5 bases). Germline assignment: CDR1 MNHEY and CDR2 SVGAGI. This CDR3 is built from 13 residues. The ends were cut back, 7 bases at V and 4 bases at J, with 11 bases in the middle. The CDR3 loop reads CASTKGRYNEQFF. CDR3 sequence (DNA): TGTGCCAGCACCAAGGGGCGGTACAATGAGCAGTTCTTC.

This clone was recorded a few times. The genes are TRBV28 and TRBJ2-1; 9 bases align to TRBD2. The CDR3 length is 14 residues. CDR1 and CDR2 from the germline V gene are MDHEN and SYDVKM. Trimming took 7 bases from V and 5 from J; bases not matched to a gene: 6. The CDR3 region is CASTPSGMNNEQFF. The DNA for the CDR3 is TGTGCCAGCACCCCTAGCGGGATGAACAATGAGCAGTTCTTC. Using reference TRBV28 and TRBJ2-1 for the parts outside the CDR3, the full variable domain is DVKVTQSSRYLVKRTGEKVFLECVQDMDHENMFWYRQDPGLGLRLIYFSYDVKMKEKGDIPEGYSVSREKKERFSLILESASTNQTSMYLCASTPSGMNNEQFFGPGTRLTVL.

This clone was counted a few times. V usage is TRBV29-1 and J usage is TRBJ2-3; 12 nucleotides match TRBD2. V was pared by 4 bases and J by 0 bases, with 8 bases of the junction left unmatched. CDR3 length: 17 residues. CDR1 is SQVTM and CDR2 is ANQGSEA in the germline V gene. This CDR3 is CSVVPLAGGSSTDTQYF. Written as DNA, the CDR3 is TGCAGCGTTGTGCCGCTAGCGGGAGGGTCTAGCACAGATACGCAGTATTTT.

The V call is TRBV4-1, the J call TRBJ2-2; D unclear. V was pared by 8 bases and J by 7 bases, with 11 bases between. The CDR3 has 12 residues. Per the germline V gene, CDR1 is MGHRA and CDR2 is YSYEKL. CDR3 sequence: CASAPWGGELFF. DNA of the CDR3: TGCGCCAGCGCTCCTTGGGGCGGGGAGCTGTTTTTT.

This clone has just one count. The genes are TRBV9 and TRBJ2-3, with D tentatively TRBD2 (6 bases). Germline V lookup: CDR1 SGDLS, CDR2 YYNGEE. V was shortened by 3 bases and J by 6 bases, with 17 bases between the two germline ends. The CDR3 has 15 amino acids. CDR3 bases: TGTGCCAGCAGCGGAACATCGACTAGTGCGGATACGCAGTATTTT. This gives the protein CASSGTSTSADTQYF.

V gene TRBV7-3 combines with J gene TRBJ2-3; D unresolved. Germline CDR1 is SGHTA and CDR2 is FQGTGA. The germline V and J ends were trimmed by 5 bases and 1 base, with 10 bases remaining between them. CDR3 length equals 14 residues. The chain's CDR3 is CASSRTRGTDTQYF. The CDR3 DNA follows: TGTGCCAGCAGCCGTACCCGAGGCACAGATACGCAGTATTTT.

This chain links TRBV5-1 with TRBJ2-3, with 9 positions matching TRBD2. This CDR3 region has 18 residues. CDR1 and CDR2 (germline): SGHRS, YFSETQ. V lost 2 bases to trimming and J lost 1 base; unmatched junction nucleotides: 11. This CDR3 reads CASSFWGLALGGTDTQYF. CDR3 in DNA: TGCGCCAGCAGCTTTTGGGGACTAGCCCTAGGCGGCACAGATACGCAGTATTTT.

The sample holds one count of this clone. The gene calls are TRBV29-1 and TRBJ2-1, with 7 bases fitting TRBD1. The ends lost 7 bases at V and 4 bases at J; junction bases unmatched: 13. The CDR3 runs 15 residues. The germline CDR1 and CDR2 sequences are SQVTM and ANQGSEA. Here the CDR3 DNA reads TGCAGCGCCGACAGGGACCGACTTAGATACAATGAGCAGTTCTTC. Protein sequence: CSADRDRLRYNEQFF.

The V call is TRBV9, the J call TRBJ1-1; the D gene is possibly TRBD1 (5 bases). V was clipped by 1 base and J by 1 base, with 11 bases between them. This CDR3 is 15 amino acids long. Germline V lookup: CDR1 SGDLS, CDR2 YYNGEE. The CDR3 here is CASSVSPGENTEAFF. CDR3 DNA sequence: TGTGCCAGCAGCGTAAGCCCGGGGGAGAACACTGAAGCTTTCTTT.

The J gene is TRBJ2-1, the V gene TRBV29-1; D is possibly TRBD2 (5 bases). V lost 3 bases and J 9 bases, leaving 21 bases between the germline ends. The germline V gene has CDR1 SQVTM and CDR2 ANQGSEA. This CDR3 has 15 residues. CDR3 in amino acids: CSVDRPQRLIPEQFF. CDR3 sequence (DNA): TGCAGCGTTGATCGCCCTCAGCGGTTGATACCTGAGCAGTTCTTC.

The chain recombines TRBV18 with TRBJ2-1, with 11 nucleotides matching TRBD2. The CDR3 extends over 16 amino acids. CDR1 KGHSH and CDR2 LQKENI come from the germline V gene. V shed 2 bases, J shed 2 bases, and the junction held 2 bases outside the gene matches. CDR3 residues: CASSPVTSGTYNEQFF. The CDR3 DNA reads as TGTGCCAGCTCACCAGTGACTAGCGGGACCTACAATGAGCAGTTCTTC.

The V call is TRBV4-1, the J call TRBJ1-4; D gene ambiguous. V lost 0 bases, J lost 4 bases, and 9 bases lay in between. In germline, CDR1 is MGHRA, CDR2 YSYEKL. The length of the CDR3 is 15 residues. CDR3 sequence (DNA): TGCGCCAGCAGCCAAGATCCAGGAGTTAATGAAAAACTGTTTTTT. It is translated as CASSQDPGVNEKLFF.

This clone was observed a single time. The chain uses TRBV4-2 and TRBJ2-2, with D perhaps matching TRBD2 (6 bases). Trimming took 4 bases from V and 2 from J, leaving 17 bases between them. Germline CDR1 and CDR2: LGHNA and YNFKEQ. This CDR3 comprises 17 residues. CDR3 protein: CASSPTSTSDNTGELFF. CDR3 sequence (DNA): TGTGCCAGCAGCCCGACTAGTACTTCGGATAACACCGGGGAGCTGTTTTTT.

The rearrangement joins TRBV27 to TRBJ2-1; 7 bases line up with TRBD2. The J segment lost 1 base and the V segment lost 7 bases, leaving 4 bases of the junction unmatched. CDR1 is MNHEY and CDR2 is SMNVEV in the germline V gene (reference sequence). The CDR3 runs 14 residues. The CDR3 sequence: CASIRAGSYNEQFF. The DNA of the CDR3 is TGTGCCAGCATTCGAGCGGGATCCTACAATGAGCAGTTCTTC.

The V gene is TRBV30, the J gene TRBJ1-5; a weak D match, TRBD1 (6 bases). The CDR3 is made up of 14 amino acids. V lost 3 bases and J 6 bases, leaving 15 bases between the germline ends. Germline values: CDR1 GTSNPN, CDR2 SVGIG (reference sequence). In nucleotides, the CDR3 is TGTGCCTGGAGCGATGTACAGGGAGGTCAGCCCCAGCATTTT. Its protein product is CAWSDVQGGQPQHF.

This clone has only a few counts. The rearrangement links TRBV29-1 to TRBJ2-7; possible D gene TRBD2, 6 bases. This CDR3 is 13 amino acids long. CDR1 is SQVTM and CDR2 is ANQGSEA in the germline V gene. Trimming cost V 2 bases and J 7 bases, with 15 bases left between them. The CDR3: CSVESPGVGEQYF. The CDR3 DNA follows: TGCAGCGTTGAATCCCCGGGGGTCGGAGAGCAGTACTTC.

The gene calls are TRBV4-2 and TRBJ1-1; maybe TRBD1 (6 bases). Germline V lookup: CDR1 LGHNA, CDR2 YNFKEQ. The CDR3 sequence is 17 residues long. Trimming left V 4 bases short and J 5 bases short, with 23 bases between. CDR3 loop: CASSPIRGPGGPTEAFF. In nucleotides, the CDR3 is TGTGCCAGCAGCCCCATACGCGGGCCGGGGGGGCCAACTGAAGCTTTCTTT.

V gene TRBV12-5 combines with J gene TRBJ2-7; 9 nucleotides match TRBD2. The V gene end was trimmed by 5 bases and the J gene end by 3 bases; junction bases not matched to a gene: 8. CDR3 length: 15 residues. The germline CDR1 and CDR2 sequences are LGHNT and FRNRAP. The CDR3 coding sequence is TGTGCTAGTGGTCGAGGGGTAGCGGGAGTCTACGAGCAGTACTTC. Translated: CASGRGVAGVYEQYF.

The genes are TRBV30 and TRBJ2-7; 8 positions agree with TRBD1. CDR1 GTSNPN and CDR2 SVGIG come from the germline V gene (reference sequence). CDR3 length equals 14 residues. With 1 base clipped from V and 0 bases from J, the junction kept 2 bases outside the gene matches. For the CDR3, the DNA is TGTGCCTGGAGTGCGACAGGGGTCTCCTACGAGCAGTACTTC. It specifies CAWSATGVSYEQYF.

The CDR3 region has the DNA TGCGCCAGCAGCTTGAGGACAATCAATGAGCAGTTCTTC. Encoded protein: CASSLRTINEQFF. V usage is TRBV5-1 and J usage is TRBJ2-1, with a tentative D call TRBD1 (5 bases). CDR3 length: 13 residues. Germline V gives CDR1 SGHRS, CDR2 YFSETQ. Trimming removed 1 base at V and 6 bases at J, with 8 bases between.

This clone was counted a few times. CDR3 region: CSVYGTGLAKNIQYF. CDR3 nucleotide sequence: TGCAGCGTTTACGGGACGGGTCTAGCCAAAAACATTCAGTACTTC. This chain links TRBV29-1 with TRBJ2-4; the D gene could be TRBD1 or TRBD2 (5 bases each). The germline V gene has CDR1 SQVTM and CDR2 ANQGSEA. The CDR3 spans 15 residues. The V end was cut by 5 bases, the J end by 0 bases, with 14 bases between.

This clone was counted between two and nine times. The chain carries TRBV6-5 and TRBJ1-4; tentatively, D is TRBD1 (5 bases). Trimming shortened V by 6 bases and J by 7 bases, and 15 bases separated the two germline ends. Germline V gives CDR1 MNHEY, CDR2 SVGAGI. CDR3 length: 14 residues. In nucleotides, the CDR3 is TGTGCCAGCAGAAACGCAGGGTTGAGTGAAAAACTGTTTTTT. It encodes CASRNAGLSEKLFF.

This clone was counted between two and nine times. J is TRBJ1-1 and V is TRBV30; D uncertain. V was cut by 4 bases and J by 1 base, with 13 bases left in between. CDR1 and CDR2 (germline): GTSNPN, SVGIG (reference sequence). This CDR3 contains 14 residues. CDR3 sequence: CAWKRGFGNTEAFF. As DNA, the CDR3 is TGTGCCTGGAAGCGGGGATTCGGGAACACTGAAGCTTTCTTT.